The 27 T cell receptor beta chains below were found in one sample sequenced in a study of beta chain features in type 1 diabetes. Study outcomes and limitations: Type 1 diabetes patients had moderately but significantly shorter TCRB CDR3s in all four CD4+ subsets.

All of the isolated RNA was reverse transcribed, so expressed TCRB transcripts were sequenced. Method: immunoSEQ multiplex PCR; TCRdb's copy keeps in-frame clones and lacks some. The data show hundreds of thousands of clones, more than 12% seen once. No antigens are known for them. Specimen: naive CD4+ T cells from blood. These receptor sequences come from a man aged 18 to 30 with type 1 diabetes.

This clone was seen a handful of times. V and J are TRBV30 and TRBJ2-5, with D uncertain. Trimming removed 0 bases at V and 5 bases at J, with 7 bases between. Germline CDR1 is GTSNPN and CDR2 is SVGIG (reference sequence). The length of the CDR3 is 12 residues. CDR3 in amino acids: CAWSVFAETQYF. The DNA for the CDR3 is TGTGCCTGGAGTGTGTTTGCGGAGACCCAGTACTTC.

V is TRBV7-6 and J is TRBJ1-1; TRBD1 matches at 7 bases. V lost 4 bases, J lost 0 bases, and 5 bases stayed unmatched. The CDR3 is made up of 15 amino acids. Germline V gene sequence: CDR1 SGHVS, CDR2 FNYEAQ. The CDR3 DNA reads TGTGCCAGCAGCTCTTCGACAGGGATGAACACTGAAGCTTTCTTT. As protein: CASSSSTGMNTEAFF.

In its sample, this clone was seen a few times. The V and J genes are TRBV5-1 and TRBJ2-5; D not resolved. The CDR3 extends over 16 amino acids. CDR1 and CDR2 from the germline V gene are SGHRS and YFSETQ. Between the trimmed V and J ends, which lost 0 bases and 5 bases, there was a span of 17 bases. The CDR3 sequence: CASSLDPNLPRETQYF. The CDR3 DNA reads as TGCGCCAGCAGCTTGGACCCAAACCTCCCTCGGGAGACCCAGTACTTC.

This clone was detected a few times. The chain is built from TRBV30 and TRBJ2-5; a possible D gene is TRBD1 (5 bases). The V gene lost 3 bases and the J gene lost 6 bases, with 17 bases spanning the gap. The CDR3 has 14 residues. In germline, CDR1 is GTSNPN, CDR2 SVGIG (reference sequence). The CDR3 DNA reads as TGTGCCTGGAGCGCCCCAGGGAACTTAAAGACCCAGTACTTC. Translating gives CAWSAPGNLKTQYF.

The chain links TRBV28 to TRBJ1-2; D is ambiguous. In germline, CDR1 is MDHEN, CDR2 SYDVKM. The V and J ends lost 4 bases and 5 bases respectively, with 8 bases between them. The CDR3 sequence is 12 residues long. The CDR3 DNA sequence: TGTGCCAGCAGTTCAAGGCTATATGGCTACACCTTC. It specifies CASSSRLYGYTF.

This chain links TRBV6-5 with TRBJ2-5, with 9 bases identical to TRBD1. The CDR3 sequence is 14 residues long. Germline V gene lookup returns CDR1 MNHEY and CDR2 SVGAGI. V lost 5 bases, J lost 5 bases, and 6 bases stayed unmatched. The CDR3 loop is CASSQQGARETQYF. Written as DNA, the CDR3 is TGTGCCAGCAGTCAACAGGGGGCGAGGGAGACCCAGTACTTC.

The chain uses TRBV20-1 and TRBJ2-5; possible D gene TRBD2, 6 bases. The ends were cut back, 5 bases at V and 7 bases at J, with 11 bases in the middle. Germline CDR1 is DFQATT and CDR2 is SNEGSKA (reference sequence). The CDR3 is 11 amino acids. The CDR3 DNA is TGCAGTGCTGCCGGGGGTGGGACCCAGTACTTC. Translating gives CSAAGGGTQYF.

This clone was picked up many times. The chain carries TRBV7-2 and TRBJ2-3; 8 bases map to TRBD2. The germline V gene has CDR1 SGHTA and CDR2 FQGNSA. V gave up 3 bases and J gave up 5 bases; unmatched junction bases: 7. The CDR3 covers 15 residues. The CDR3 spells CASSFFSGGIDTQYF. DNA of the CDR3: TGTGCCAGCAGCTTTTTCAGCGGGGGAATAGATACGCAGTATTTT.

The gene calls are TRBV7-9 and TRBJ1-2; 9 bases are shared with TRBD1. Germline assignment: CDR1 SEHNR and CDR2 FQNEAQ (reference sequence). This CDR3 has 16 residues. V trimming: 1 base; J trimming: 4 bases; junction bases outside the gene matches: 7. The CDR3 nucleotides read TGTGCCAGCAGCTTAGGTAGGACAGGGGCCTCCTATGGCTACACCTTC. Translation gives CASSLGRTGASYGYTF.

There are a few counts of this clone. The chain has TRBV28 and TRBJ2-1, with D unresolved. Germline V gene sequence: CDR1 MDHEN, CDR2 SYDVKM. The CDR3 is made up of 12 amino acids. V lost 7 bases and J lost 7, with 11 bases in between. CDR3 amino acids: CASKLSGNEQFF. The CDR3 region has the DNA TGTGCCAGCAAGTTGTCCGGGAATGAGCAGTTCTTC.

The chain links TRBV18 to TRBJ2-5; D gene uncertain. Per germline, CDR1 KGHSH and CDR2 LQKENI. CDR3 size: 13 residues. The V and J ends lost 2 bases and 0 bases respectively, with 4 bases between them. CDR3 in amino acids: CASSPAYQETQYF. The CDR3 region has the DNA TGTGCCAGCTCACCAGCTTACCAAGAGACCCAGTACTTC.

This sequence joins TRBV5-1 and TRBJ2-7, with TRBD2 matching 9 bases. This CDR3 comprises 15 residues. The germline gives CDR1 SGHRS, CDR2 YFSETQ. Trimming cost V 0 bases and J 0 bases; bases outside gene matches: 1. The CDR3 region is CASSLGLADSYEQYF. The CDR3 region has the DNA TGCGCCAGCAGCTTGGGACTAGCGGACTCCTACGAGCAGTACTTC.

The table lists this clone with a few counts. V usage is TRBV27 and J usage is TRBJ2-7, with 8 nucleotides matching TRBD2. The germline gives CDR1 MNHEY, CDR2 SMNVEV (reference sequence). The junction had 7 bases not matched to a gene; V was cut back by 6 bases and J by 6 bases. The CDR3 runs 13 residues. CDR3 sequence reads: CASSRSGVTEQYF. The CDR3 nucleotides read TGTGCCAGCAGCCGTAGCGGGGTCACCGAGCAGTACTTC.

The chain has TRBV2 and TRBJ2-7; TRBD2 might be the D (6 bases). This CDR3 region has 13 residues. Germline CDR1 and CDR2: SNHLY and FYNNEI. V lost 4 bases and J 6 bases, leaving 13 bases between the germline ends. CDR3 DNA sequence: TGTGCCAGCAGTGGCCGGGAGCAGGGCGAGCAGTACTTC. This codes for CASSGREQGEQYF.

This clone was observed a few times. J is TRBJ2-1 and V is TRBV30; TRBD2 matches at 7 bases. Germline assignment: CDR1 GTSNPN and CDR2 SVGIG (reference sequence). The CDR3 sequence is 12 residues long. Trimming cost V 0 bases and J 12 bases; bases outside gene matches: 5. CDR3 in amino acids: CAWSVQSGAQFF. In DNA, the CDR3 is TGTGCCTGGAGTGTACAGAGCGGGGCGCAGTTCTTC.

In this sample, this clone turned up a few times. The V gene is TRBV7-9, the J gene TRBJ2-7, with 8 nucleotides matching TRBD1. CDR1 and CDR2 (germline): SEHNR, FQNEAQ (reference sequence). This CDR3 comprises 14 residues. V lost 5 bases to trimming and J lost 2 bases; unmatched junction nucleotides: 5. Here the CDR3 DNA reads TGTGCCAGCAGCCTCGGACAGGGTACCTACGAGCAGTACTTC. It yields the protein CASSLGQGTYEQYF.

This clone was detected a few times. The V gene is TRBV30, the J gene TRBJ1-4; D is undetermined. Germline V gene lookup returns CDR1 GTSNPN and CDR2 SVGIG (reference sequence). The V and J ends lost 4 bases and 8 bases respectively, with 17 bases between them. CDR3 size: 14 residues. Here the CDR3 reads CAWTPRGLREKLFF. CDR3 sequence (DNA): TGTGCCTGGACCCCGCGGGGATTACGGGAAAAACTGTTTTTT.

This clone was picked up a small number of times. The CDR3 DNA reads as TGTGCCAGCAGTCCCCCCCGGGGCGATAGGGGCATTCAGTACTTC. This codes for CASSPPRGDRGIQYF. The chain couples TRBV6-5 to TRBJ2-4; D is tentatively TRBD1 or TRBD2 (5 bases each). This CDR3 spans 15 amino acids. The V end lost 5 bases, the J end lost 9 bases, and 20 bases lay between the germline ends. Per germline, CDR1 MNHEY and CDR2 SVGAGI.

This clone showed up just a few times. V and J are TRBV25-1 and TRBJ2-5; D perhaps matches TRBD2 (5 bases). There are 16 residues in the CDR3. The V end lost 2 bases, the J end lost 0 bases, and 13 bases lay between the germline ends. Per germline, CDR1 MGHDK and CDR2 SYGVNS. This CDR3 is CASSEQPSWYQETQYF. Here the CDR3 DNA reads TGTGCCAGCAGTGAACAGCCTAGCTGGTACCAAGAGACCCAGTACTTC. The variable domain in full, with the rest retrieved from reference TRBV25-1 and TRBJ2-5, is EADIYQTPRYLVIGTGKKITLECSQTMGHDKMYWYQQDPGMELHLIHYSYGVNSTEKGDLSSESTVSRIRTEHFPLTLESARPSHTSQYLCASSEQPSWYQETQYFGPGTRLLVL.

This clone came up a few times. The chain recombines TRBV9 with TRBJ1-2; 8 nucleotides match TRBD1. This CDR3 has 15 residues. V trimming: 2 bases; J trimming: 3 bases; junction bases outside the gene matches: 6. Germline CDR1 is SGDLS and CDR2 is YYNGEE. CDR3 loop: CASSVQAGGYYGYTF. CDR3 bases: TGTGCCAGCAGCGTGCAGGCAGGGGGCTACTATGGCTACACCTTC.

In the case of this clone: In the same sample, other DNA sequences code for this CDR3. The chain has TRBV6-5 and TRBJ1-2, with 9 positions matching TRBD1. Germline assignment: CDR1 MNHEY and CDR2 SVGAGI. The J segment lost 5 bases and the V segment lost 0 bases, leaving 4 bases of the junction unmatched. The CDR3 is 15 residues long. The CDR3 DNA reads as TGTGCCAGCAGTTACTCAACAGGGGGCGCATATGGCTACACCTTC. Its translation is CASSYSTGGAYGYTF.

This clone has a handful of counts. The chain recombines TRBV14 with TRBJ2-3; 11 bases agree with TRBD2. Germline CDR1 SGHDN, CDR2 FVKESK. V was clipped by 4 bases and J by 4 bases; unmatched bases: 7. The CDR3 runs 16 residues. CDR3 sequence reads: CASSPPGLAAPDTQYF. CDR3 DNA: TGTGCCAGCAGCCCTCCGGGACTAGCGGCCCCAGATACGCAGTATTTT.

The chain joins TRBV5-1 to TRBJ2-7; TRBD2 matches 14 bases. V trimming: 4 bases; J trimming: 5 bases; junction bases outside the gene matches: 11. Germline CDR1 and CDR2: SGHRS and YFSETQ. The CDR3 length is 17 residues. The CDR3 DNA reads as TGCGCCAGCAGCCGTTGGGGACTAGCGGGAGTACCCCACGAGCAGTACTTC. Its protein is CASSRWGLAGVPHEQYF.

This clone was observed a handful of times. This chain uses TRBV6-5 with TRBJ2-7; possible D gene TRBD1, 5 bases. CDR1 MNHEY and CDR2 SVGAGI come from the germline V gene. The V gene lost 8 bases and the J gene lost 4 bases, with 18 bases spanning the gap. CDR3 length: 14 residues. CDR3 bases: TGTGCCAGCCGTAAGTCTGCGGCAGGGTACGAGCAGTACTTC. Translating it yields CASRKSAAGYEQYF.

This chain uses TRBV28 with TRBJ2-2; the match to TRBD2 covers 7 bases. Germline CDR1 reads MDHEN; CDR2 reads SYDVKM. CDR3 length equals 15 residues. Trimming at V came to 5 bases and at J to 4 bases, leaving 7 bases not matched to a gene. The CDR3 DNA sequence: TGTGCCAGCAGTGTGGGAGGGGCTGGCACCGGGGAGCTGTTTTTT. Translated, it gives CASSVGGAGTGELFF.

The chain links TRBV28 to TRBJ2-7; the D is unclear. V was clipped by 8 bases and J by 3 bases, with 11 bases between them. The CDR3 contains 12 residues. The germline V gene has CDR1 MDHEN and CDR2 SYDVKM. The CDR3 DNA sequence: TGTGCCAGCGGTCCTGCCTACTACGAGCAGTACTTC. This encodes CASGPAYYEQYF. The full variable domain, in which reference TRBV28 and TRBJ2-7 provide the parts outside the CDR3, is DVKVTQSSRYLVKRTGEKVFLECVQDMDHENMFWYRQDPGLGLRLIYFSYDVKMKEKGDIPEGYSVSREKKERFSLILESASTNQTSMYLCASGPAYYEQYFGPGTRLTVT.

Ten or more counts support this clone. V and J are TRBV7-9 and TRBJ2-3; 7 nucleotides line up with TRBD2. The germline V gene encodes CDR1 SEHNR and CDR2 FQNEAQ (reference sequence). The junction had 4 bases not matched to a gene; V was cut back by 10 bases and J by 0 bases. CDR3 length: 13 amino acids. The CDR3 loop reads CATSSGSTDTQYF. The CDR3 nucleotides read TGTGCCACGAGTAGCGGGAGCACAGATACGCAGTATTTT.